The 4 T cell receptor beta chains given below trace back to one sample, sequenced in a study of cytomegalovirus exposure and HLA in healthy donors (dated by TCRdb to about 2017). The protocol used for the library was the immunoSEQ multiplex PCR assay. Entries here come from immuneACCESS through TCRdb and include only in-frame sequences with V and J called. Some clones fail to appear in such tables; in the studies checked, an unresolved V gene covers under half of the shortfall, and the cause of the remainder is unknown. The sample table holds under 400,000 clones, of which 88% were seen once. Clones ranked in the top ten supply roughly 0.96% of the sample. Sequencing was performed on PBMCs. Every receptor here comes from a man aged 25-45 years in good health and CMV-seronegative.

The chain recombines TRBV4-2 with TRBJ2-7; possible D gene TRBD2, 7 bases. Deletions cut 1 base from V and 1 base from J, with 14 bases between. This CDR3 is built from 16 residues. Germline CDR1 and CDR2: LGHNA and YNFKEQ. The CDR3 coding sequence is TGTGCCAGCAGCCAAGGGGGGCCTAGCGGATCCTACGAGCAGTACTTC. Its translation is CASSQGGPSGSYEQYF.

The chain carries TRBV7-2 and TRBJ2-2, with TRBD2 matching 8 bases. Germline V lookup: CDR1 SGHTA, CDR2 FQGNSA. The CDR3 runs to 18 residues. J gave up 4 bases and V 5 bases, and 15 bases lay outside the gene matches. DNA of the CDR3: TGTGCCAGCAGCCCCAGGGTAGGAAGCGGGGGCAGCACCGGGGAGCTGTTTTTT. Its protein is CASSPRVGSGGSTGELFF.

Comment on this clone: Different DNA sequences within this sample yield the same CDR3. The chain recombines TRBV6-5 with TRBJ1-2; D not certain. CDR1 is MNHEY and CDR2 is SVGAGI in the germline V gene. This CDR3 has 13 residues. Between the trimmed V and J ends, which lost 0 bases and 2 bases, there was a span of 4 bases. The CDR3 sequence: CASSYSLNYGYTF. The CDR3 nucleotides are TGTGCCAGCAGTTACTCGTTAAACTATGGCTACACCTTC.

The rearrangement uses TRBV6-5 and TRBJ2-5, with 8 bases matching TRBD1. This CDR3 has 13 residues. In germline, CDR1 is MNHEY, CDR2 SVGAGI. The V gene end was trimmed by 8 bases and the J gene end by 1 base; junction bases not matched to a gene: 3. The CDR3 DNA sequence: TGTGCCAGCCTGGACAGGGCCCAAGAGACCCAGTACTTC. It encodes CASLDRAQETQYF.